This passage covers 28 T cell receptor beta chains from one sample sequenced in a study of molecular identifiers for immune sequencing clone quantification. MiXCR, applied by TCRdb to the PCR reads, yields one record per CDR3 protein. The sample has hundreds of thousands of distinct CDR3 sequences; about 25% are singletons. Sequencing used naive CD8+ T cells from blood, with Jurkat cell RNA spiked in. The subset is: FACS-sorted CD8+CD4-CCR7+CD45RA+ naive T cells. Receptor source: a human donor in good health. Some libraries in this study had Jurkat cell RNA spiked in.

V is TRBV11-2 and J is TRBJ2-5, with 10 bases fitting TRBD2. CDR1 SGHAT and CDR2 FQNNGV come from the germline V gene. The CDR3 extends over 15 amino acids. V was clipped by 5 bases and J by 3 bases; unmatched bases: 6. For the CDR3, the DNA is TGTGCCAGCAGCAGGCGGACTAGCGGCAAAGAGACCCAGTACTTC. It is translated as CASSRRTSGKETQYF. The full variable domain, with the rest looked up from reference TRBV11-2 and TRBJ2-5, is EAGVAQSPRYKIIEKRQSVAFWCNPISGHATLYWYQQILGQGPKLLIQFQNNGVVDDSQLPKDRFSAERLKGVDSTLKIQPAKLEDSAVYLCASSRRTSGKETQYFGPGTRLLVL.

In its sample, this clonotype was seen many times. The rearrangement joins TRBV20-1 to TRBJ2-3, with 7 bases that match TRBD2. The CDR3 totals 17 residues. Germline assignment: CDR1 DFQATT and CDR2 SNEGSKA (reference sequence). Unmatched junction bases numbered 11, after V lost 0 bases and J lost 2 bases. The CDR3: CSAREAKLAPLTDTQYF. In DNA, the CDR3 is TGCAGTGCTAGAGAGGCCAAACTAGCGCCGCTCACAGATACGCAGTATTTT.

This clonotype was counted a few times. The J gene is TRBJ2-3, the V gene TRBV9; TRBD2 might be the D (7 bases). Germline V gene lookup returns CDR1 SGDLS and CDR2 YYNGEE. V dropped 4 bases and J dropped 3 bases, with 15 bases sitting between them. This CDR3 spans 15 amino acids. The CDR3 DNA is TGTGCCAGCAGCTTCGCGGGGGCGCGGACAGATACGCAGTATTTT. Translated, it gives CASSFAGARTDTQYF.

A few counts support this clonotype. This chain links TRBV5-1 with TRBJ1-6; D is possibly TRBD1 (6 bases). CDR3 length: 15 residues. V dropped 0 bases and J dropped 5 bases, with 9 bases sitting between them. Germline CDR1 and CDR2: SGHRS and YFSETQ. The CDR3 DNA reads as TGCGCCAGCAGCTTGGGGACAGAAAATAATTCACCCCTCCACTTT. This gives the protein CASSLGTENNSPLHF.

This clonotype has a single count. Because the CDR3 is missing its conserved closing phenylalanine or tryptophan, this is likely a read error. The CDR3 is CASSPTGIGNTIYL. CDR3 sequence (DNA): TGCGCCAGCAGCCCGACAGGGATTGGAAACACCATATATCTT. The gene calls are TRBV4-3 and TRBJ1-3, with 7 bases that match TRBD1. Trimming cost V 4 bases and J 3 bases; bases outside gene matches: 3. CDR1 LGHNA and CDR2 YSLEER come from the germline V gene. This CDR3 is 14 amino acids long.

This clonotype was seen ten or more times. The rearrangement uses TRBV7-9 and TRBJ2-5; D remains ambiguous. The CDR3 covers 14 residues. Trimming took 1 base from V and 5 from J, leaving 11 bases between them. The germline gives CDR1 SEHNR, CDR2 FQNEAQ (reference sequence). The CDR3 reads CASSLVRQDETQYF. CDR3 bases: TGTGCCAGCAGCTTAGTGAGGCAAGATGAGACCCAGTACTTC.

This clonotype came up a few times. The rearrangement links TRBV20-1 to TRBJ2-7; D is uncertain. The CDR3 spans 14 residues. Germline CDR1 DFQATT, CDR2 SNEGSKA (reference sequence). Trimming took off 5 bases at V and 3 bases at J, with 17 bases between the two ends. The CDR3 nucleotides read TGCAGTGCTTCTCCGACAAGGTACCACTACGAGCAGTACTTC. It yields the protein CSASPTRYHYEQYF.

With regard to this clonotype: A junction end diverges from the germline sequence, so it may reflect a read error. The rearrangement links TRBV7-9 to TRBJ2-7; D is perhaps TRBD2 (5 bases). The length of the CDR3 is 13 residues. Per germline, CDR1 SEHNR and CDR2 FQNEAQ (reference sequence). The CDR3 loop is CAGSLPGSDEQYF. DNA of the CDR3: TGTGCCGGCAGCTTACCTGGGAGCGACGAGCAGTACTTC.

This clonotype turned up a few times. The V call is TRBV19, the J call TRBJ1-2; D is uncertain. The length of the CDR3 is 10 residues. In germline, CDR1 is LNHDA, CDR2 SQIVND (reference sequence). Trimming took 5 bases from V and 8 from J, leaving 6 bases between them. The CDR3 bases are TGTGCCAGTAGTCAAATGGGCTACACCTTC. This gives the protein CASSQMGYTF. Full variable domain (missing parts from reference TRBV19 and TRBJ1-2): DGGITQSPKYLFRKEGQNVTLSCEQNLNHDAMYWYRQDPGQGLRLIYYSQIVNDFQKGDIAEGYSVSREKKESFPLTVTSAQKNPTAFYLCASSQMGYTFGSGTRLTVV.

This clonotype was detected only a few times. The J gene is TRBJ2-1, the V gene TRBV12-3 or TRBV12-4; D not resolved. The V end was cut by 8 bases, the J end by 5 bases, with 10 bases between. CDR3 length: 12 residues. The CDR3 DNA is TGTGCCAGCTCACCCCAGGACAATGAGCAGTTCTTC. The encoded protein is CASSPQDNEQFF.

A word on this clonotype: One end of the junction fails to match germline, which may point to a read error. This chain links TRBV19 with TRBJ2-5, with 7 positions matching TRBD1. Germline V gives CDR1 LNHDA, CDR2 SQIVND (reference sequence). This CDR3 is built from 11 residues. The CDR3: CASSLGQLKEF. The CDR3, as DNA: TGTGCCAGTAGCCTGGGACAGCTGAAGGAATTC.

Details on this clonotype: This may be a read error, as it is one base from a much larger clone. The chain is built from TRBV10-3 and TRBJ2-4; D gene ambiguous. Germline V CDR1 and CDR2: ENHRY, SYGVKD. Trimming shortened V by 2 bases and J by 3 bases, and 11 bases separated the two germline ends. The CDR3 has 15 residues. Here the CDR3 DNA reads TGTGCCATCAGTGAGGGGAAGATCGACAAAAACATTCAGTACTTC. This sequence encodes CAISEGKIDKNIQYF.

This clonotype was recorded a few times. The chain carries TRBV15 and TRBJ1-4; TRBD1 might be the D (5 bases). From germline, CDR1 is LNHNV and CDR2 YYDKDF (reference sequence). Trimming cost V 5 bases and J 3 bases, with 19 bases left between them. The CDR3 loop spans 17 amino acids. This chain's CDR3 is CATSSPRGTVANEKLFF. In DNA, the CDR3 is TGTGCCACCAGCTCCCCAAGGGGAACAGTGGCTAATGAAAAACTGTTTTTT. The whole variable domain, filled in from reference TRBV15 and TRBJ1-4, reads DAMVIQNPRYQVTQFGKPVTLSCSQTLNHNVMYWYQQKSSQAPKLLFHYYDKDFNNEADTPDNFQSRRPNTSFCFLDIRSPGLGDTAMYLCATSSPRGTVANEKLFFGSGTQLSVL.

This clonotype was recorded at least ten times. The rearrangement links TRBV4-3 to TRBJ1-5, with D unresolved. From germline, CDR1 is LGHNA and CDR2 YSLEER. The CDR3 runs to 15 residues. Trimming cost V 2 bases and J 0 bases, with 8 bases left between them. Here the CDR3 DNA reads TGCGCCAGCAGCCAATCTAAGTATAGCAATCAGCCCCAGCATTTT. Protein product: CASSQSKYSNQPQHF.

The chain has TRBV6-2 or TRBV6-3 and TRBJ1-5; no firm D call. The CDR3 length is 13 residues. Germline V gene sequence: CDR1 MNHEY, CDR2 SVGEGT. V lost 2 bases and J lost 9, with 11 bases in between. The CDR3 nucleotides read TGTGCCAGCAGTTACGCGGGTTCACGGCCCCAGCATTTT. It specifies CASSYAGSRPQHF.

A word on this clonotype: Given a much more abundant clone one base away, this may be a read error. The chain joins TRBV7-2 to TRBJ2-1, with 10 bases identical to TRBD2. The CDR3 is 15 amino acids. CDR1 SGHTA and CDR2 FQGNSA come from the germline V gene. The CDR3 bases are TGTGCCAGCATAAAGGGACTAGCGTTTTACAATGAGCAGGTCTTC. This codes for CASIKGLAFYNEQVF.

This clonotype was observed at least ten times. The rearrangement uses TRBV5-4 and TRBJ2-5, with D perhaps matching TRBD1 or TRBD2 (6 bases each). Trimming took 4 bases from V and 1 from J, leaving 14 bases between them. CDR3 length equals 15 residues. CDR1 is SGHNT and CDR2 is YYREEE in the germline V gene (reference sequence). CDR3 sequence: CASSPRGESQETQYF. CDR3 nucleotides: TGTGCCAGCAGCCCGAGGGGGGAGAGCCAAGAGACCCAGTACTTC. Full variable domain (outside the CDR3, taken from reference TRBV5-4 and TRBJ2-5): ETGVTQSPTHLIKTRGQQVTLRCSSQSGHNTVSWYQQALGQGPQFIFQYYREEENGRGNFPPRFSGLQFPNYSSELNVNALELDDSALYLCASSPRGESQETQYFGPGTRLLVL.

This clonotype showed up many times. V is TRBV29-1 and J is TRBJ2-6; D remains unclear. CDR1 SQVTM and CDR2 ANQGSEA come from the germline V gene. The V end was cut by 1 base, the J end by 0 bases, with 4 bases between. This CDR3 region has 14 residues. The CDR3 DNA reads as TGCAGCGTTGAAGGCAGCTCTGGGGCCAACGTCCTGACTTTC. Residues: CSVEGSSGANVLTF.

About this clonotype: A read error is possible here, since a much larger clone lies one base away. Since no conserved phenylalanine or tryptophan closes the CDR3, a read error is the likely cause. It is unclear where the CDR3 begins or ends on the DNA, so no DNA is shown, and the CDR3 is as TCRdb lists it. The V and J genes are TRBV30 and TRBJ2-1; TRBD2 was called by the table and not checked on the DNA. The CDR3 spans 10 amino acids, including both terminal residues. Germline assignment: CDR1 GTSNPN and CDR2 SVGIG (reference sequence). The CDR3 reads CAWSGGSVIS.

This clonotype has more than one count but fewer than ten. V usage is TRBV13 and J usage is TRBJ2-3; 13 bases are shared with TRBD2. This CDR3 is built from 17 residues. V dropped 5 bases and J dropped 0; count of bases not matched to a gene: 5. Per germline, CDR1 PRHDT and CDR2 FYEKMQ (reference sequence). The CDR3 DNA sequence: TGTGCCAGCAGCGGGACTAGCGGGGAACCGAGCACAGATACGCAGTATTTT. It is translated as CASSGTSGEPSTDTQYF.

This clonotype was counted at least ten times. This chain joins TRBV20-1 and TRBJ2-3; 8 bases are shared with TRBD2. Germline loops: CDR1 DFQATT, CDR2 SNEGSKA (reference sequence). V was pared by 5 bases and J by 4 bases, with 2 bases of the junction left unmatched. This CDR3 is built from 12 residues. The CDR3 DNA reads as TGCAGTGCTGGACTAGCATCAGATACGCAGTATTTT. Translation: CSAGLASDTQYF.

For this clonotype: This may be a read error: a much more frequent sequence differs by one nucleotide. Given the absence of the conserved phenylalanine or tryptophan at the CDR3 end, a read error is likely. The chain combines TRBV6-2 or TRBV6-3 with TRBJ1-1; TRBD1 matches at 11 bases. There are 14 residues in the CDR3. The V gene's germline CDR1 is MNHEY and CDR2 SVGEGT. The junction had 5 bases not matched to a gene; V was cut back by 8 bases and J by 3 bases. The CDR3 coding sequence is TGTGCCAGCTGGGACAGGGGGATAGACACTGAAGCTTTCCTT. It encodes CASWDRGIDTEAFL.

Of note for this clonotype: A clone one base away is much larger, so this may be a read error. The chain is built from TRBV6-2 or TRBV6-3 and TRBJ2-3; D is perhaps TRBD1 or TRBD2 (5 bases each). Germline CDR1 is MNHEY and CDR2 is SVGEGT. The CDR3 contains 13 residues. The CDR3 protein is CASSTSRGDAQYF. The CDR3 coding sequence is TGTGCCAGCAGTACTAGTAGGGGAGATGCGCAGTATTTT.

V and J are TRBV20-1 and TRBJ2-3; D perhaps matches TRBD2 (6 bases). From germline, CDR1 is DFQATT and CDR2 SNEGSKA (reference sequence). Trimming left V 1 base short and J 6 bases short, with 23 bases between. This CDR3 contains 17 residues. The CDR3 loop reads CSARAGTPYPIQDTQYF. The CDR3 DNA sequence: TGCAGTGCTAGAGCGGGGACTCCTTACCCGATCCAGGATACGCAGTATTTT.

V gene TRBV20-1 combines with J gene TRBJ1-5; the D is unclear. From germline, CDR1 is DFQATT and CDR2 SNEGSKA (reference sequence). CDR3 size: 12 residues. V was cut by 5 bases and J by 11 bases, with 16 bases left in between. The CDR3 reads CSAEEVMVTQHF. The CDR3 bases are TGCAGTGCTGAGGAGGTAATGGTGACCCAGCATTTT.

This clonotype was counted between two and nine times. The chain combines TRBV30 with TRBJ1-2; 7 bases are shared with TRBD1. The trim removed 4 bases at V and 8 bases at J, leaving 10 bases unmatched. The CDR3 is 13 amino acids. Germline values: CDR1 GTSNPN, CDR2 SVGIG (reference sequence). Here the CDR3 reads CAWIRDSYLGYTF. The CDR3 DNA reads as TGTGCCTGGATACGGGACAGCTATTTGGGCTACACCTTC.

As to this clonotype: At one of its ends the junction is not consistent with the germline gene, which may arise from a read error. The chain combines TRBV12-3 or TRBV12-4 with TRBJ2-5; 9 bases fit TRBD1. The CDR3 is 14 amino acids. The CDR3 here is CASSFGTGQEAQYF. As DNA, the CDR3 is TGTGCCAGCAGTTTTGGGACAGGGCAAGAGGCCCAGTACTTC.

The chain uses TRBV6-2 or TRBV6-3 and TRBJ2-5; TRBD2 matches at 8 bases. Germline V lookup: CDR1 MNHEY, CDR2 SVGEGT. This CDR3 contains 14 residues. Trimming removed 3 bases from V and 5 bases from J; junction bases left unmatched: 5. CDR3 residues: CASSYGGGLETQYF. The CDR3, as DNA: TGTGCCAGCAGTTATGGCGGGGGGCTGGAGACCCAGTACTTC.